This entry describes one TCR beta chain. The antigen this receptor binds is unknown. Per-nucleotide qualities are absent, and no much larger clonotype sits a single base away. This record comes from a study of patients and donors after allogeneic stem cell transplantation (dated by TCRdb to the early 2020s). V is pruned by 0 bases and J by 5 bases, leaving 11 bases of the junction without a gene match. Inclusive of the bounding cysteine and phenylalanine, the CDR3 is 17 residues long. Just the 51-base CDR3 DNA is kept, in frame starting at base 1. The CDR1 and CDR2 encoded by the germline V gene are SGHDT and YYEEEE. The library was prepared using RT-PCR. Sequencer: NextSeq 550. Using fastp trimming at Q25 and MiXCR clonotype assembly, TCRdb reanalyzed the public sequencing data and kept in-frame beta chains. Under each unique CDR3 protein, matching rows form one entry showing the most common genes and DNA. For this sample the table gives just over 55,000 distinct CDR3 sequences, of which roughly 15% were detected only once. Roughly 34% of the sample is in the top ten clones.

The TCR originated in a human donor who was either an allogeneic HSCT recipient or a stem cell or donor lymphocyte infusion donor (not recorded which). It is not recorded whose cells these are; they may come from a transplant donor. What was sequenced was blood, either unsorted or a sorted T cell fraction (not recorded which). Here the chain combines TRBV5-6 and TRBJ2-3; 8 middle bases align to TRBD1. CDR3 protein: CASSLDLARGQEDTQYF. The DNA sequence reads TGTGCCAGCAGCTTGGATCTAGCCAGGGGGCAGGAAGATACGCAGTATTTT.